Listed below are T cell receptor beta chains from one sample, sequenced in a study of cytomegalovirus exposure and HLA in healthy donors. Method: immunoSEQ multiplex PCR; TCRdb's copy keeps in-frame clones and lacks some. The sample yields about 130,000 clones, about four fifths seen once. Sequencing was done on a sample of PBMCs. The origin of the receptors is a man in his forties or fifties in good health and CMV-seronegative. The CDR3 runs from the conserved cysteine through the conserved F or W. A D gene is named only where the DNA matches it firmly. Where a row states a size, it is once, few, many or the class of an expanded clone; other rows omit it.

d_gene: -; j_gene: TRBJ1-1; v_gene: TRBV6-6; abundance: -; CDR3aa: CAGSPRGKNTEAFF; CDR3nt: TGTGCCGGATCCCCGAGGGGGAAGAATACTGAAGCTTTCTTT
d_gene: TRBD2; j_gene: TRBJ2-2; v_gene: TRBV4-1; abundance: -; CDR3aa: CASSHNLAGGHTGELFF; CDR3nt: TGCGCCAGCAGCCATAATTTAGCGGGGGGGCACACCGGGGAGCTGTTTTTT
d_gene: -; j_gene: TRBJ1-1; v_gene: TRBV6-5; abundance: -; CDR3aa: CASSRQENTEAFF; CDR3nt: TGTGCCAGCAGTCGACAGGAGAACACTGAAGCTTTCTTT
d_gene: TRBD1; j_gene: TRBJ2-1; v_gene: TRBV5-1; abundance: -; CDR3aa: CASSLVGQAYNEQFF; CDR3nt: TGCGCCAGCAGCTTAGTGGGACAGGCATACAATGAGCAGTTCTTC
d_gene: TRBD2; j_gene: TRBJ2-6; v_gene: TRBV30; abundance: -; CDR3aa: CAWGLAPSGANVLTF; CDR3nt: TGTGCCTGGGGACTAGCTCCTTCTGGGGCCAACGTCCTGACTTTC
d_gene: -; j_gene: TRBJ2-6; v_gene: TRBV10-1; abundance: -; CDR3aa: CASRGGSSGANVLTF; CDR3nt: TGCGCCAGCAGGGGTGGGAGCTCTGGGGCCAACGTCCTGACTTTC
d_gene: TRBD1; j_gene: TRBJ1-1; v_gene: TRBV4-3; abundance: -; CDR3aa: CASSQRGQGGANTEAFF; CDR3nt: TGCGCCAGCAGCCAGAGAGGACAGGGAGGCGCGAACACTGAAGCTTTCTTT
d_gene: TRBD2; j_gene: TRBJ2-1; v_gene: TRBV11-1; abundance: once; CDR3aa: CASSKEVTSGYNEQFF; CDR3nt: TGTGCCAGCAGCAAAGAGGTCACTAGCGGGTACAATGAGCAGTTCTTC
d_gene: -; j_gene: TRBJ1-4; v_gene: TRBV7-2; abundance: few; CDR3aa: CASSTRGSAEKLFF; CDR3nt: TGTGCCAGCAGCACAAGGGGCAGTGCTGAAAAACTGTTTTTT
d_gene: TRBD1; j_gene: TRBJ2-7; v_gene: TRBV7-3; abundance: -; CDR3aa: CASSLKGTGGYEQYF; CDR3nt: TGTGCCAGCAGCTTAAAGGGGACAGGGGGCTACGAGCAGTACTTC
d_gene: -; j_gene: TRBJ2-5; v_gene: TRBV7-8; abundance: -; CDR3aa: CASSLAGGETQYF; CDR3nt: TGTGCCAGCAGCTTAGCGGGGGGAGAGACCCAGTACTTC
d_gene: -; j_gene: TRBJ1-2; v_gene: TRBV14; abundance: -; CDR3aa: CASSQDLSTGLGYTF; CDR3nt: TGTGCCAGCAGCCAAGACCTTTCGACAGGCTTAGGCTACACCTTC
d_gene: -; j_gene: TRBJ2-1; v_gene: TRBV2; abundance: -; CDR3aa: CASSEGSGSYNEQFF; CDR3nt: TGTGCCAGCAGTGAGGGGAGCGGCTCCTACAATGAGCAGTTCTTC
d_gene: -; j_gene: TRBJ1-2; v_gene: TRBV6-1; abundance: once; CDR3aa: CASSEWGGTSAYGYTF; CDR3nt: TGTGCCAGCAGCGAATGGGGGGGTACCTCGGCATATGGCTACACCTTC
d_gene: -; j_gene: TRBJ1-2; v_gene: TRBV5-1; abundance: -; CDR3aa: CASSSGGQNSGGYTF; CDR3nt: TGCGCCAGCAGCTCGGGGGGCCAAAACAGTGGCGGCTACACCTTC
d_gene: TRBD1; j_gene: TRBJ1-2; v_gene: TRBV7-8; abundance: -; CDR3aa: CASSSGQGDYGYTF; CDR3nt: TGTGCCAGCAGCTCTGGACAGGGAGACTATGGCTACACCTTC
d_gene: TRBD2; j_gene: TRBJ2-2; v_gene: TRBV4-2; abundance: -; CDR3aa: CASSQQRGTGELFF; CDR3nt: TGTGCCAGCAGCCAGCAGCGGGGGACCGGGGAGCTGTTTTTT
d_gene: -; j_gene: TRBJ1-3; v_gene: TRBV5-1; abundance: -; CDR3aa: CASSLNGVGNTIYF; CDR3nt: TGCGCCAGCAGCTTGAACGGAGTCGGAAACACCATATATTTT